The source of this T cell receptor beta chain is a study of OX40 agonist ivuxolimab in advanced cancers. Study background: Earlier treatment with anti-PD-1, anti-PD-L1 or anti-CTLA-4 was permitted, and around 36% had received some.

Autoimmune disease history or systemic immunosuppression meant exclusion. Produced via immunoSEQ multiplex PCR; TCRdb's table is partial and in-frame only. The table shows about 80,000 clones, with approximately 90% occurring only once. In regard to this clone: As yet, its antigen is unknown.

Study-wide results and limits: The expanded peripheral T cells' antigen specificity was not determined. Average numbers of expanded clones were greater in CD8+ T cells than in CD4+.

Here the sequenced sample was CD4+ or CD8+ T cells sorted from blood, taken in a trial of the OX40 agonist ivuxolimab. The receptor's source is an adult with an advanced solid tumor such as melanoma, head and neck, liver or kidney cancer.

CDR3: CASSMFEGSGANVLTF. The DNA for the CDR3 is TGTGCCAGTAGTATGTTTGAAGGATCTGGGGCCAACGTCCTGACTTTC. The gene calls are TRBV19 and TRBJ2-6; D is uncertain. Germline V gene data show CDR1 as LNHDA and CDR2 as SQIVND (reference sequence). CDR3 size: 16 residues. V dropped 3 bases and J dropped 1 base, with 10 bases sitting between them.